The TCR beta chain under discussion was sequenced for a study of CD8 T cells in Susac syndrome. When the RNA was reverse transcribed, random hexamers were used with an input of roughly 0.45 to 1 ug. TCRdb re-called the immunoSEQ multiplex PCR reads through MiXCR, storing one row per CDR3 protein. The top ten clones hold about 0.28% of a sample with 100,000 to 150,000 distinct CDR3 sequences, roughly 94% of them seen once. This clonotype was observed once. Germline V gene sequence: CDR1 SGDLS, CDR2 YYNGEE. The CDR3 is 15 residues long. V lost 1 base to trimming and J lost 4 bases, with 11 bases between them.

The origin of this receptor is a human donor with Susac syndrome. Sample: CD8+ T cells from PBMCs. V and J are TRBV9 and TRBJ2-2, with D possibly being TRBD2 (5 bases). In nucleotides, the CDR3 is TGTGCCAGCAGCGTAAGGGCCGCGGGCACCGGGGAGCTGTTTTTT. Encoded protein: CASSVRAAGTGELFF.